The rows below give T cell receptor beta chains drawn from one sample of a study of shared clonotypes between healthy human individuals. The data were produced by immunoSEQ multiplex PCR, yet TCRdb's version contains in-frame clones alone and is incomplete. Of roughly 500,000 clones in the sample, about four fifths were seen once. Input material: PBMCs. These receptors all come from a woman aged 40 to 50 in good health. Some clones in this sample may be carry-over from other donors' samples. Each CDR3 is given with its conserved first and last residue. The order of the fields is clone size, V gene, CDR3 length, D gene, J gene, CDR3 DNA, CDR3 protein. A D gene is named only where the DNA matches it firmly. Clone size is stated in some rows and not others, as once, few, many or a class when expanded.

clone size: .
V gene: TRBV23-1
CDR3 length: 17
D gene: .
J gene: TRBJ2-7
CDR3 DNA: TGCGCCAGCTGCACACCCACCGGCAGCTACCTCTCCTACGAGCAGTACTTC
CDR3 protein: CASCTPTGSYLSYEQYF

clone size: .
V gene: TRBV6-1
CDR3 length: 16
D gene: .
J gene: TRBJ2-4
CDR3 DNA: TGTGCCAGCAGTGGGGGCAGGGGCCGAGCCAAAAACATTCAGTACTTC
CDR3 protein: CASSGGRGRAKNIQYF

clone size: .
V gene: TRBV6-4
CDR3 length: 13
D gene: .
J gene: TRBJ2-1
CDR3 DNA: TGTGCCAGCAGTAAGGAGGACGGCAATGAGCAGTTCTTC
CDR3 protein: CASSKEDGNEQFF

clone size: .
V gene: TRBV5-4
CDR3 length: 16
D gene: TRBD1
J gene: TRBJ2-3
CDR3 DNA: TGTGCCAGCAGCTTGGGAGGGACAGGGAGGAGAGATACGCAGTATTTT
CDR3 protein: CASSLGGTGRRDTQYF

clone size: few
V gene: TRBV5-1
CDR3 length: 16
D gene: .
J gene: TRBJ2-2
CDR3 DNA: TGCGCCAGCAGCTTGGCGTCCAGGGCCGACACCGGGGAGCTGTTTTTT
CDR3 protein: CASSLASRADTGELFF

clone size: .
V gene: TRBV27
CDR3 length: 15
D gene: TRBD2
J gene: TRBJ2-2
CDR3 DNA: TGTGCCAGCAGTTCGAGCGGGAGGAACACCGGGGAGCTGTTTTTT
CDR3 protein: CASSSSGRNTGELFF

clone size: .
V gene: TRBV29-1
CDR3 length: 12
D gene: .
J gene: TRBJ2-5
CDR3 DNA: TGCAGCGTTGCGGACAGTCAAGAGACCCAGTACTTC
CDR3 protein: CSVADSQETQYF

clone size: .
V gene: TRBV18
CDR3 length: 14
D gene: TRBD1
J gene: TRBJ2-7
CDR3 DNA: TGTGCCAGCTCACCTGGGACAGGCCAATACGAGCAGTACTTC
CDR3 protein: CASSPGTGQYEQYF

clone size: .
V gene: TRBV5-4
CDR3 length: 16
D gene: .
J gene: TRBJ2-1
CDR3 DNA: TGTGCCAGCAGCTTGGGGCTAGGGATCTCCTACAATGAGCAGTTCTTC
CDR3 protein: CASSLGLGISYNEQFF

clone size: .
V gene: TRBV5-5
CDR3 length: 14
D gene: .
J gene: TRBJ1-1
CDR3 DNA: TGTGCCAGCAGCCTTCTCCCCAGTGCCGCTGAAGCTTTCTTT
CDR3 protein: CASSLLPSAAEAFF

clone size: .
V gene: TRBV30
CDR3 length: 13
D gene: TRBD1
J gene: TRBJ2-7
CDR3 DNA: TGTGCCTGGAGTGGGACAGGGACTGGGGAGCAGTACTTC
CDR3 protein: CAWSGTGTGEQYF

clone size: few
V gene: TRBV2
CDR3 length: 14
D gene: TRBD1
J gene: TRBJ1-2
CDR3 DNA: TGTGCCAGCAGTAGGGACAGGGGGGTCTATGGCTACACCTTC
CDR3 protein: CASSRDRGVYGYTF

clone size: .
V gene: TRBV10-3
CDR3 length: 18
D gene: TRBD2
J gene: TRBJ2-1
CDR3 DNA: TGTGCCATCAGTGAGCGACAAATCCCGGGACTAGCTAACAATGAGCAGTTCTTC
CDR3 protein: CAISERQIPGLANNEQFF

clone size: .
V gene: TRBV29-1
CDR3 length: 14
D gene: TRBD2
J gene: TRBJ2-3
CDR3 DNA: TGCAGCGCTACTAGCGGGAGCCCCACAGATACGCAGTATTTT
CDR3 protein: CSATSGSPTDTQYF

clone size: .
V gene: TRBV28
CDR3 length: 15
D gene: .
J gene: TRBJ2-3
CDR3 DNA: TGTGCCAGCAGGGAAGGGACGGGGTCCACAGATACGCAGTATTTT
CDR3 protein: CASREGTGSTDTQYF

clone size: many
V gene: TRBV14
CDR3 length: 13
D gene: .
J gene: TRBJ2-1
CDR3 DNA: TGTGCCAGCAGCAGGACCTATCACAATGAGCAGTTCTTC
CDR3 protein: CASSRTYHNEQFF

clone size: .
V gene: TRBV10-3
CDR3 length: 13
D gene: .
J gene: TRBJ2-1
CDR3 DNA: TGTGCCATCAGTGATCTCTACAACAATGAGCAGTTCTTC
CDR3 protein: CAISDLYNNEQFF

clone size: .
V gene: TRBV5-4
CDR3 length: 14
D gene: TRBD1
J gene: TRBJ2-7
CDR3 DNA: TGTGCCAGCAGCTTCCCGACAGGGGATTACGAGCAGTACTTC
CDR3 protein: CASSFPTGDYEQYF

clone size: .
V gene: TRBV11-3
CDR3 length: 12
D gene: .
J gene: TRBJ2-1
CDR3 DNA: TGTGCCAGCAGCCTATCTTCCAATGAGCAGTTCTTC
CDR3 protein: CASSLSSNEQFF

clone size: .
V gene: TRBV9
CDR3 length: 15
D gene: TRBD2
J gene: TRBJ2-3
CDR3 DNA: TGTGCCAGCAGCCGCCCTAGCGGGAGGACAGATACGCAGTATTTT
CDR3 protein: CASSRPSGRTDTQYF

clone size: .
V gene: TRBV7-2
CDR3 length: 13
D gene: .
J gene: TRBJ2-1
CDR3 DNA: TGTGCCAGCAATCTAAGGAGGGGCTATGAGCAGTTCTTC
CDR3 protein: CASNLRRGYEQFF

clone size: .
V gene: TRBV10-2
CDR3 length: 13
D gene: .
J gene: TRBJ2-1
CDR3 DNA: TGCGCCAGCGTTAGCAGGAGCTACAATGAGCAGTTCTTC
CDR3 protein: CASVSRSYNEQFF

clone size: few
V gene: TRBV19
CDR3 length: 16
D gene: TRBD1
J gene: TRBJ1-2
CDR3 DNA: TGTGCCAGTAATTCGGGGACAGGGGACGGGGACTATGGCTACACCTTC
CDR3 protein: CASNSGTGDGDYGYTF

clone size: .
V gene: TRBV7-2
CDR3 length: 17
D gene: TRBD2
J gene: TRBJ2-2
CDR3 DNA: TGTGCCAGCAGCTTTGCCCCGGTACTAGCGGCTACCGGGGAGCTGTTTTTT
CDR3 protein: CASSFAPVLAATGELFF

clone size: .
V gene: TRBV19
CDR3 length: 16
D gene: TRBD2
J gene: TRBJ2-3
CDR3 DNA: TGTGCCAGTAGCACGGGACTAGCGGGAATCACAGATACGCAGTATTTT
CDR3 protein: CASSTGLAGITDTQYF

clone size: once
V gene: TRBV18
CDR3 length: 14
D gene: .
J gene: TRBJ2-5
CDR3 DNA: TGTGCCAGCTCACCAGGGACACCCCAAGAGACCCAGTACTTC
CDR3 protein: CASSPGTPQETQYF

clone size: .
V gene: TRBV15
CDR3 length: 16
D gene: .
J gene: TRBJ2-2
CDR3 DNA: TGTGCCACCAGCAAAGAACCAGGGGGGCGTGCCGGGGAGCTGTTTTTT
CDR3 protein: CATSKEPGGRAGELFF

clone size: many
V gene: TRBV6-1
CDR3 length: 14
D gene: .
J gene: TRBJ2-7
CDR3 DNA: TGTGCCAGCGAGGGTACCAAGAGCTCCTACGAGCAGTACTTC
CDR3 protein: CASEGTKSSYEQYF

clone size: once
V gene: TRBV6-6
CDR3 length: 14
D gene: .
J gene: TRBJ1-1
CDR3 DNA: TGTGCCAGCAGTCCTGTGTACATGAACACTGAAGCTTTCTTT
CDR3 protein: CASSPVYMNTEAFF

clone size: .
V gene: TRBV7-6
CDR3 length: 17
D gene: TRBD1
J gene: TRBJ2-2
CDR3 DNA: TGTGCCAGCAGCTTAAAACCGGCCGGGGACAGTCACCGGGAGCTGTTTTTT
CDR3 protein: CASSLKPAGDSHRELFF